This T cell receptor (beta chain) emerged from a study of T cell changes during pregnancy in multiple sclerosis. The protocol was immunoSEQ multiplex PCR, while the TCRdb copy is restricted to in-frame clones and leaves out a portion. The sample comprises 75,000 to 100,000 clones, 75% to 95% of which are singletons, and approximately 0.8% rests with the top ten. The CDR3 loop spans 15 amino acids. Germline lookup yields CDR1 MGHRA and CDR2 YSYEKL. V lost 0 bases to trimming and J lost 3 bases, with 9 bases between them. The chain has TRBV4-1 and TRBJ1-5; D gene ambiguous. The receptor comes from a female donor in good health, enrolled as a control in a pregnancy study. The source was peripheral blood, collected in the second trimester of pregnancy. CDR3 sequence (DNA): TGCGCCAGCAGCCAAGATTGGAGGTCCAATCAGCCCCAGCATTTT. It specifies CASSQDWRSNQPQHF.